These 9 T cell receptor beta chains share one sample of origin, sequenced in a study of cytomegalovirus exposure and HLA in healthy donors. PCR involved 60 Vbeta and 13 Jbeta primers. Libraries were prepared by immunoSEQ multiplex PCR; TCRdb keeps only in-frame clonotypes and omits some of them. The sample carries roughly 120,000 clones, 80% recorded once. The sequencing sample was made of PBMCs. Receptors were obtained from a man younger than 45 in good health and CMV-seronegative.

The rearrangement uses TRBV12-5 and TRBJ1-5, with 7 bases identical to TRBD1. The trim removed 2 bases at V and 2 bases at J, leaving 3 bases unmatched. This CDR3 has 15 residues. The germline V gene encodes CDR1 LGHNT and CDR2 FRNRAP. CDR3 nucleotides: TGTGCTAGTGGTTTGTCGGGACAGCGCAATCAGCCCCAGCATTTT. Amino acids: CASGLSGQRNQPQHF.

The chain couples TRBV7-9 to TRBJ1-1; D possibly corresponds to TRBD1 (5 bases). The CDR3 runs 12 residues. Trimming cost V 5 bases and J 8 bases, with 12 bases left between them. The germline CDR1 and CDR2 sequences are SEHNR and FQNEAQ (reference sequence). CDR3 region: CASSPRREEAFF. CDR3 DNA: TGTGCCAGCAGCCCACGCAGGGAAGAAGCTTTCTTT.

In its sample, this clone was seen once. This rearrangement joins TRBV7-7 to TRBJ2-2, with D uncertain. There are 13 residues in the CDR3. Germline CDR1 reads SSHAT; CDR2 reads FNYEAQ (reference sequence). V gave up 8 bases and J gave up 3 bases, with 10 bases separating them. Written as DNA, the CDR3 is TGTGCCAGCGGCCATCGTGACACCGGGGAGCTGTTTTTT. Translated, it gives CASGHRDTGELFF.

This clone was counted between two and nine times. This chain joins TRBV7-7 and TRBJ2-1; D possibly corresponds to TRBD2 (6 bases). V was pared by 1 base and J by 6 bases, with 10 bases between. Germline V gives CDR1 SSHAT, CDR2 FNYEAQ (reference sequence). CDR3 length: 14 residues. CDR3 DNA sequence: TGTGCCAGCAGCTTAGATGGAGGGGTCAATGAGCAGTTCTTC. It yields the protein CASSLDGGVNEQFF.

This clone came up once. J is TRBJ2-1 and V is TRBV5-1, with TRBD2 matching 14 bases. This CDR3 comprises 19 residues. Germline V lookup: CDR1 SGHRS, CDR2 YFSETQ. V trimming: 5 bases; J trimming: 8 bases; junction bases outside the gene matches: 18. This CDR3 is CASRGGILTSGRAIHEQFF. The CDR3 region has the DNA TGCGCCAGCAGGGGGGGAATTTTGACTAGCGGGAGGGCCATTCATGAGCAGTTCTTC.

For this clone: Germline is not matched at one junction end, which may reflect a read error. The chain carries TRBV28 and TRBJ1-3; D gene unclear. This CDR3 contains 14 residues. Germline values: CDR1 MDHEN, CDR2 SYDVKM. The CDR3 reads CAGSLLARLNTIYF. The CDR3 region has the DNA TGTGCCGGCAGTTTACTGGCCAGGTTGAACACCATATATTTT.

This CDR3 reads CASSESVAGTQYF. The CDR3 DNA reads TGCGCCAGCAGTGAGTCCGTTGCGGGGACCCAGTACTTC. The V gene is TRBV10-1, the J gene TRBJ2-5, with D possibly matching TRBD2 (5 bases). Deletions cut 0 bases from V and 7 bases from J, with 9 bases between. CDR3 length equals 13 residues. The V gene's germline CDR1 is WNHNN and CDR2 SYGVQD (reference sequence).

Worth noting for this clone: A junction end diverges from the germline sequence, so it may reflect a read error. The chain employs TRBV5-1 and TRBJ1-5; D is undetermined. The CDR3 length is 14 residues. The germline CDR1 and CDR2 sequences are SGHRS and YFSETQ. The CDR3, as DNA: TGCGCCAGCAGCTTGGACAGCTTCGATCAGCCCCAGAATTTT. Translation: CASSLDSFDQPQNF. Variable domain in full (rest from reference TRBV5-1 and TRBJ1-5): KAGVTQTPRYLIKTRGQQVTLSCSPISGHRSVSWYQQTPGQGLQFLFEYFSETQRNKGNFPGRFSGRQFSNSRSEMNVSTLELGDSALYLCASSLDSFDQPQNFGDGTRLSIL.

The V gene is TRBV19, the J gene TRBJ1-4, with D perhaps matching TRBD1 (6 bases). The CDR3 spans 14 residues. V lost 1 base, J lost 7 bases, and 10 bases lay in between. The germline V gene encodes CDR1 LNHDA and CDR2 SQIVND (reference sequence). CDR3 loop: CASSIALGGEKLFF. In DNA, the CDR3 is TGTGCCAGTAGTATAGCCTTAGGGGGTGAAAAACTGTTTTTT.